Listed below are T cell receptor beta chains from one sample, sequenced in a study of T cells in Graves' hyperthyroidism and ophthalmopathy. MiXCR was run by TCRdb on the multiplex PCR reads, yielding one entry per CDR3 protein. Here the sample spans almost 500,000 distinct CDR3 sequences, 20% to 25% being singletons. Sequenced sample: blood. Receptors were obtained from a woman in her 70s with Graves' ophthalmopathy. Each CDR3 is given with its conserved first and last residue. D genes are given only for firm matches. Rows may omit the clone size; those that give it use once, few, many or a size class.

j_call | clone_size | v_call | d_call | cdr3_nt | cdr3_aa
TRBJ1-5 | NA | TRBV5-1 | NA | TGCGCCAGCAGCTTGTTAGGGAGGAGCAATCAGCCCCAGCATTTT | CASSLLGRSNQPQHF
TRBJ2-2 | NA | TRBV6-2/TRBV6-3 | TRBD2 | TGTGCCAGCAGAGACAGGAGACTAGCGGGAACCGGGGAGCTGTTTTTT | CASRDRRLAGTGELFF
TRBJ2-7 | NA | TRBV2 | NA | TGTACCAGCAGTGAATTCGCAGGGGACGAGCAGTACTTC | CTSSEFAGDEQYF
TRBJ1-2 | NA | TRBV6-1 | NA | TGTGCCAGCAGTGGTAGGGCCGACTATGGCTACACCTTC | CASSGRADYGYTF
TRBJ1-1 | many | TRBV3-1 | NA | TGTGCCAGCAGCCCCCGGTGGGTGAGCACTGAAGCTTTCTTT | CASSPRWVSTEAFF
TRBJ2-1 | NA | TRBV19 | NA | TGTGCCAGTAGTAGAGAACCAGGGAATCACAATGAGCAGTTCTTC | CASSREPGNHNEQFF
TRBJ2-2 | NA | TRBV11-2 | TRBD1 | TGTGCCAGCAGCCCTCTACAGGGGGCGAACACCGGGGAGCTGTTTTTT | CASSPLQGANTGELFF
TRBJ2-7 | many | TRBV7-8 | TRBD2 | TGTGCCAGCAGCCCATATGCGACTAGCGGGAGTTACGAGCAGTACTTC | CASSPYATSGSYEQYF
TRBJ2-1 | once | TRBV6-1 | NA | TGTGCCAGCAGCCCGGGAGCCTCTTTCAATGAGCAGTTCTTC | CASSPGASFNEQFF
TRBJ1-1 | NA | TRBV19 | NA | TGTGCCAGTAGTCGTAGGAAAGAGCTGAACACTGAAGCTTTCTTT | CASSRRKELNTEAFF
TRBJ2-5 | NA | TRBV20-1 | NA | TGCAGTGCATCTACGCACTCTCGCCCAGAGACCCAGTACTTC | CSASTHSRPETQYF
TRBJ1-5 | few | TRBV20-1 | NA | TGCAGTGCTAGACCCTGGGGCGGTAGCAATCAGCCCCAGCATTTT | CSARPWGGSNQPQHF
TRBJ1-5 | few | TRBV7-2 | NA | TGTGCCAGCAGCCGACTCGAGGCTCAGCCCCAGCATTTT | CASSRLEAQPQHF
TRBJ2-7 | NA | TRBV28 | TRBD1 | TGTGCCAGCAGTACCTGGACAGGGGGCAGCGAGCAGTACTTC | CASSTWTGGSEQYF
TRBJ2-2 | few | TRBV11-2 | NA | TGTGCCAGCAGCTCGGCTTTGGCCACCGGGGAGCTGTTTTTT | CASSSALATGELFF
TRBJ2-2 | many | TRBV2 | TRBD1 | TGTGCCAGCGGAGGACAGGGGGACACCGGGGAGCTGTTTTTT | CASGGQGDTGELFF
TRBJ2-3 | many | TRBV14 | NA | TGTGCCAGCAGCCACAGGGGAGATACGCAGTATTTT | CASSHRGDTQYF
TRBJ2-1 | few | TRBV19 | TRBD2 | TGTGCCAGTAGTATCCTTAGCGGGAGAAGATGGGAGCAGTTCTTC | CASSILSGRRWEQFF
TRBJ2-5 | many | TRBV11-2 | NA | TGTGCCAGCAGCTTAGATCCTTCAGGTCTGTGGGAGACCCAGTACTTC | CASSLDPSGLWETQYF
TRBJ2-7 | many | TRBV3-1 | NA | TGTGCCAGCAGCCAAGGTTTTTACGAGCAGTACTTC | CASSQGFYEQYF
TRBJ1-3 | few | TRBV7-2 | TRBD1 | TGTGCCAGCAGCTTAGCGGGACAGGGGACCGGAAACACCATATATTTT | CASSLAGQGTGNTIYF
TRBJ1-5 | NA | TRBV19 | NA | TGTGCCAGTAGTATGGAGGGGGACCAGCCCCAGCATTTT | CASSMEGDQPQHF
TRBJ1-2 | NA | TRBV2 | NA | TGTGCCAGCAGTGAATCTGCAACCGACTACACCTTC | CASSESATDYTF
TRBJ2-3 | NA | TRBV5-1 | TRBD2 | TGCGCCAGCAGCTCGACTAGCGTAAGCACAGATACGCAGTATTTT | CASSSTSVSTDTQYF
TRBJ2-1 | many | TRBV2 | TRBD2 | TGTGCCAGCAGTGAAGACGAGAGCGGGAGAAGCTACAATGAGCAGTTCTTC | CASSEDESGRSYNEQFF
TRBJ1-5 | NA | TRBV6-1 | NA | TGTGCCAGTTGCGACCGGGTCAATCAGCCCCAGCATTTT | CASCDRVNQPQHF
TRBJ2-7 | many | TRBV7-2 | TRBD1 | TGTGCCAGCAGTTGGGACAGCTCAAAAATCGAGCAGTACTTC | CASSWDSSKIEQYF
TRBJ2-7 | many | TRBV2 | NA | TGTGCCAGCAGTAAACAGGGCTACGAGCAGTACTTC | CASSKQGYEQYF
TRBJ1-6 | NA | TRBV29-1 | NA | TGCAGCGTGGGGGTTTCTAAGAATTCACCCCTCCACTTT | CSVGVSKNSPLHF
TRBJ1-2 | few | TRBV6-1 | NA | TGTGCCAGCATTCGAACCGGCGGGAACTATGGCTACACCTTC | CASIRTGGNYGYTF
TRBJ2-5 | many | TRBV2 | NA | TGTGCCAGCAGTAGGGAGTTCCAAGAGACCCAGTACTTC | CASSREFQETQYF
TRBJ2-7 | few | TRBV6-1 | TRBD2 | TGTGCCACCACCCGACTAGCGGGGGCCTGGGAGCAGTACTTC | CATTRLAGAWEQYF
TRBJ2-6 | few | TRBV28 | NA | TGTGCCAGCAGTTCCGCCGGCTCTGGGGCCAACGTCCTGACTTTC | CASSSAGSGANVLTF
TRBJ2-3 | NA | TRBV5-1 | TRBD2 | TGCGCCAGCAGGAGACCTCCGGGACTAGCGGGAGTAGATACGCAGTATTTT | CASRRPPGLAGVDTQYF
TRBJ2-5 | many | TRBV7-3 | NA | TGTGCCAGCAACAGTGGCATTCGGGGAGAGACCCAGTACTTC | CASNSGIRGETQYF
TRBJ2-5 | few | TRBV30 | NA | TGTGCCTGGAGTGGGTGGGCCGCGGGAGAGACCCAGTACTTC | CAWSGWAAGETQYF
TRBJ2-1 | many | TRBV12-3/TRBV12-4 | NA | TGTGCCAGCAGTTTGGGTGGGCTAGGGGGGGTAGTGGATGAGCAGTTCTTC | CASSLGGLGGVVDEQFF
TRBJ2-2 | few | TRBV5-1 | TRBD1 | TGCGCCAGCAGCTTAAACCCCGCAGGGGGCGGCGGGGAGCTGTTTTTT | CASSLNPAGGGGELFF
TRBJ1-2 | many | TRBV11-2 | NA | TGTGCCAGCAGCTCCCGATCGGACGGACGAGCTAACTATGGCTACACCTTC | CASSSRSDGRANYGYTF
TRBJ1-5 | few | TRBV19 | TRBD1 | TGTGCCAGTGGGGGACAGGGTAACAATCAGCCCCAGCATTTT | CASGGQGNNQPQHF
TRBJ2-2 | few | TRBV11-2 | NA | TGTGCCAGCAGGACGAGCCAGCGGGTTATCACCGGGGAGCTGTTTTTT | CASRTSQRVITGELFF
TRBJ2-7 | NA | TRBV20-1 | NA | TGCAGTGCGATACCCTACAAGCAAGGGGCTTACGAGCAGTACTTC | CSAIPYKQGAYEQYF
TRBJ2-2 | NA | TRBV28 | TRBD1 | TGTGCCAGCAGTTCATGGACAGGGGGCAACACCGGGGAGCTGTTTTTT | CASSSWTGGNTGELFF
TRBJ2-3 | NA | TRBV19 | NA | TGTGCCATCGGGGGCTTAGATACGCAGTATTTT | CAIGGLDTQYF
TRBJ2-3 | NA | TRBV6-1 | NA | TGTGCCAGCATTGGGAGGATCGGCACAGATACGCAGTATTTT | CASIGRIGTDTQYF
TRBJ2-4 | NA | TRBV7-9 | NA | TGTGCCAGCAGCTTTGGGGGCAGGGTTGGAAACATTCAGTACTTC | CASSFGGRVGNIQYF
TRBJ2-7 | many | TRBV28 | TRBD1 | TGTGCCAGCAGAACTGGGACAGGGCTCAACGAGCAGTACTTC | CASRTGTGLNEQYF
TRBJ2-7 | many | TRBV28 | NA | TGTGCCAGCAGTTTAGAGTACAGCAACTCCTACGAGCAGTACTTC | CASSLEYSNSYEQYF